This passage covers 3 T cell receptor beta chains from one sample sequenced in a study of cytomegalovirus exposure and HLA in healthy donors. PCR was performed using 60 Vbeta and 13 Jbeta primers. The protocol was immunoSEQ multiplex PCR, while the TCRdb copy is restricted to in-frame clones and leaves out a portion. The profile shows 100,000 to 150,000 clones, 81% of them singletons. Specimen: PBMCs. The receptor source for this set is a young man in good health and CMV-seropositive.

The rearrangement links TRBV18 to TRBJ2-4, with 8 bases that match TRBD2. Germline CDR1 reads KGHSH; CDR2 reads LQKENI. V gave up 2 bases and J gave up 3 bases; unmatched junction bases: 9. CDR3 length: 17 amino acids. The CDR3: CASSPTYGGAGKNIQYF. The CDR3 coding sequence is TGTGCCAGCTCACCAACTTACGGGGGGGCTGGCAAAAACATTCAGTACTTC.

This rearrangement joins TRBV11-2 to TRBJ1-2; D not resolved. The V and J ends lost 6 bases and 4 bases respectively, with 12 bases between them. Germline CDR1 is SGHAT and CDR2 is FQNNGV. The CDR3 totals 13 residues. The CDR3 spells CASSFQAGYGYTF. Here the CDR3 DNA reads TGTGCCAGCAGTTTCCAGGCTGGCTATGGCTACACCTTC.

The rearrangement joins TRBV30 to TRBJ2-7; 8 bases align to TRBD2. Germline assignment: CDR1 GTSNPN and CDR2 SVGIG (reference sequence). The ends lost 3 bases at V and 3 bases at J; junction bases unmatched: 10. CDR3 length: 15 amino acids. The CDR3 DNA reads as TGTGCCTGGAGCGGGGGGGCAGGACCCAACTACGAGCAGTACTTC. This sequence encodes CAWSGGAGPNYEQYF. Together with reference TRBV30 and TRBJ2-7, the CDR3 gives the full variable domain: SQTIHQWPATLVQPVGSPLSLECTVEGTSNPNLYWYRQAAGRGLQLLFYSVGIGQISSEVPQNLSASRPQDRQFILSSKKLLLSDSGFYLCAWSGGAGPNYEQYFGPGTRLTVT.